This TCR beta chain is drawn from a study of T-cell memory formation after mild COVID-19. Study-wide points: Certain responding clones were present in pre-infection memory, suggesting participation of cross-reactive memory. Mainly CM and EM harbored the contracting CD4+ clones; mainly EMRA harbored the CD8+ ones.

The germline V gene has CDR1 SGHRS and CDR2 YFSETQ. Trimming took 2 bases from V and 5 from J; bases not matched to a gene: 9. This CDR3 spans 16 amino acids. This clonotype was recorded at least ten times. The antigen is undetermined. Constant-segment primers and 5'RACE yielded cDNA libraries for TCR alpha and TCR beta, each carrying sample barcodes and UMIs. Each CDR3 protein gets one entry after TCRdb re-called the 5' RACE reads with MiXCR. The sample holds some 100,000 distinct CDR3 sequences, around 10% seen once. Sequenced sample: PBMCs or a T cell subset sorted from them (not recorded which). This chain connects TRBV5-1 to TRBJ2-5, with 10 bases fitting TRBD2. This sequence was found in a man between 18 and 29 years old who had mild COVID-19 (a few samples of this study predate the infection). Cell type and time point are not known. The CDR3 reads CASSFLLAGDDETQYF. Written as DNA, the CDR3 is TGCGCCAGCAGCTTCCTCCTAGCGGGGGACGATGAGACCCAGTACTTC.